This T cell receptor (beta chain) is from a study of Graves' ophthalmopathy and Graves' hyperthyroidism. As for the study in general: Peripheral blood samples were taken at initial diagnosis, before any treatment.

Reliance was placed on clinical symptoms, serum thyroxine, TRAb, thyroid ultrasound and orbital computed tomography for diagnosis. General observations from the study: Cross-validated, the 13-signature model showed 87.88%/81.08% sensitivity/specificity, and 80%/75% in the test set.

Per germline, CDR1 SGHAT and CDR2 FQNNGV. The CDR3 covers 14 residues. V lost 5 bases to trimming and J lost 5 bases, with 12 bases between them. This clonotype was found many times. Its cognate antigen is unknown. Scientists amplified the TCR beta CDR3 regions from RNA transcripts. Scientists carried out first-round RT-PCR using HTBI primers and then a second-round multiplex PCR. TCRdb recomputed calls from the multiplex PCR reads with MiXCR, one row per CDR3 protein. The sample has a few hundred thousand distinct CDR3 sequences, around 16% seen once. This receptor was identified in a woman between 18 and 29 years old with Graves' ophthalmopathy. The sequenced material came from peripheral blood. This sequence joins TRBV11-2 and TRBJ2-2; weak D call: TRBD1 (5 bases). This chain's CDR3 is CASSLLRGTGELFF. The CDR3 coding sequence is TGTGCCAGCAGCCTACTTAGGGGAACCGGGGAGCTGTTTTTT. The whole variable domain, remainder taken from reference TRBV11-2 and TRBJ2-2, is EAGVAQSPRYKIIEKRQSVAFWCNPISGHATLYWYQQILGQGPKLLIQFQNNGVVDDSQLPKDRFSAERLKGVDSTLKIQPAKLEDSAVYLCASSLLRGTGELFFGEGSRLTVL.